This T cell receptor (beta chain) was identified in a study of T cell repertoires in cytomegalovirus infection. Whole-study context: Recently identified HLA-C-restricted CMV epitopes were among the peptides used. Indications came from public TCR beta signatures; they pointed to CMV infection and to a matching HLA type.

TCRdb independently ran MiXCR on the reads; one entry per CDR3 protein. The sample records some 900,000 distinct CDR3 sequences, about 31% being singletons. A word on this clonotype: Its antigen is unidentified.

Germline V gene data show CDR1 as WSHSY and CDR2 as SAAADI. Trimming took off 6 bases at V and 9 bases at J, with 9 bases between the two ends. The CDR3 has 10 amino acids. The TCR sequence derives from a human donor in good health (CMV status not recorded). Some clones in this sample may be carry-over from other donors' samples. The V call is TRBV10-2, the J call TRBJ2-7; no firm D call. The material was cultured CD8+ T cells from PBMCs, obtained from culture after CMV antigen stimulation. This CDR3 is CASRGYWQYF. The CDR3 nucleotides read TGCGCCAGCAGAGGGTACTGGCAGTACTTC.